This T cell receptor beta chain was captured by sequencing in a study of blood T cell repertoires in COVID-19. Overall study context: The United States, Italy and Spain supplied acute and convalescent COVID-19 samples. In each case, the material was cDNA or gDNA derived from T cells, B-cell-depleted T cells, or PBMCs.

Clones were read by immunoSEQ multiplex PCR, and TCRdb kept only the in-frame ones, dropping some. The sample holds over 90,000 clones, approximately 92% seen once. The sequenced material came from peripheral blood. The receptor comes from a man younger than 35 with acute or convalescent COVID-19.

For the CDR3, the DNA is TGCGCCAGCAGCCTCTGGACTAGCGGGGTAACAGATACGCAGTATTTT. This codes for CASSLWTSGVTDTQYF. This sequence joins TRBV5-1 and TRBJ2-3; 12 positions match TRBD2. The CDR3 has 16 amino acids. The V and J ends lost 4 bases and 3 bases, in that order; junction bases with no gene match: 6. Germline CDR1 reads SGHRS; CDR2 reads YFSETQ.